The entry that follows covers one TCR beta chain sequence. These data originate in a study of shared clonotypes between healthy human individuals. Using immunoSEQ multiplex PCR, the repertoire was profiled, and TCRdb retains in-frame clones only, with some absent. Among hundreds of thousands of clones, about 79% were seen once, and the ten largest hold around 13%. J gave up 3 bases and V 0 bases, and 4 bases lay outside the gene matches. The CDR3 sequence is 16 residues long. Per germline, CDR1 SGDLS and CDR2 YYNGEE. Donors were Caucasian adults residing in Nashville, Tennessee, USA. The rearrangement links TRBV9 to TRBJ2-1; 9 nucleotides line up with TRBD2. Sequencing was carried out using PBMCs. The sequence came from a middle-aged woman in good health. Some clones in this sample may be carry-over from other donors' samples. The CDR3, as DNA: TGTGCCAGCAGCGTAGATCTAGCGGGGATCTACAATGAGCAGTTCTTC. Translated: CASSVDLAGIYNEQFF.